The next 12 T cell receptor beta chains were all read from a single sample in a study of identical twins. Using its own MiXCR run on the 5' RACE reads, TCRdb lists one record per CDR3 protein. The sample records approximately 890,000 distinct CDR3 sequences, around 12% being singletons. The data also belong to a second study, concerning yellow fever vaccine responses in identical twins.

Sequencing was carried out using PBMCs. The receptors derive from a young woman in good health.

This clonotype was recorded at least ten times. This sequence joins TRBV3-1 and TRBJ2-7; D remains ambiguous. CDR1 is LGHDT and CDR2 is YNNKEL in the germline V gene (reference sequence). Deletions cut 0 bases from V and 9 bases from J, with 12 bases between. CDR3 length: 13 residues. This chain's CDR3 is CASSQDPGSPQYV. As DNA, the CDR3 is TGTGCCAGCAGCCAAGACCCGGGTTCGCCGCAGTACGTC.

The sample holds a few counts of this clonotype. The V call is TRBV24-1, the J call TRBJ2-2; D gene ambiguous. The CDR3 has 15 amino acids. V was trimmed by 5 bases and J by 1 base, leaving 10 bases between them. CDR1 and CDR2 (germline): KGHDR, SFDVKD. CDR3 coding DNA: TGTGCCACCAGTGCGGCCAGTAAGAACACCGGGGAGCTGTTTTTT. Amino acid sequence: CATSAASKNTGELFF.

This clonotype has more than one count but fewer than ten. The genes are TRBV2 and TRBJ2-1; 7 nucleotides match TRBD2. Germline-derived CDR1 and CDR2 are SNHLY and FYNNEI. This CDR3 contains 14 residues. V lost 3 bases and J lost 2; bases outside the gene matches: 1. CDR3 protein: CASSDGTTYNEQFF. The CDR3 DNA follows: TGTGCCAGCAGTGACGGGACTACCTACAATGAGCAGTTCTTC.

The CDR3 bases are TGTGCCAGCAGCCCCTCCGGGTCCCCTTACAATGAGCAGTTCTTC. It is translated as CASSPSGSPYNEQFF. The chain links TRBV5-5 to TRBJ2-1; D unresolved. Trimming removed 4 bases from V and 4 bases from J, with 15 bases in between. Germline CDR1 and CDR2: SGHKS and YYEKEE (reference sequence). This CDR3 is 15 amino acids long.

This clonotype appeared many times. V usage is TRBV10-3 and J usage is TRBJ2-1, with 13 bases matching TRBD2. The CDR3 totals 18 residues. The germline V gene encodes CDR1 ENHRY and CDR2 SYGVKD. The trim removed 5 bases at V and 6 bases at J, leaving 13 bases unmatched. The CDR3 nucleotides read TGTGCCATCAGTTTACCGACTAGCGGGAGGTTAGGGCCCAATGAGCAGTTCTTC. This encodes CAISLPTSGRLGPNEQFF.

The CDR3 loop reads CASSYTPLAGANNEQFF. The CDR3 region has the DNA TGTGCCAGCAGCTATACCCCCCTAGCGGGAGCGAATAATGAGCAGTTCTTC. The chain joins TRBV28 to TRBJ2-1, with 10 bases lining up with TRBD2. V dropped 6 bases and J dropped 7; count of bases not matched to a gene: 15. Per germline, CDR1 MDHEN and CDR2 SYDVKM. The CDR3 contains 17 residues.

CDR3: CSAGGTSVQETQYF. The CDR3, as DNA: TGCAGTGCTGGAGGGACTAGCGTGCAAGAGACCCAGTACTTC. This chain links TRBV20-1 with TRBJ2-5; 10 nucleotides line up with TRBD2. Per germline, CDR1 DFQATT and CDR2 SNEGSKA (reference sequence). V trimming: 5 bases; J trimming: 2 bases; junction bases outside the gene matches: 5. The CDR3 runs 14 residues.

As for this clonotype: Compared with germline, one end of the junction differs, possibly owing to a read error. In nucleotides, the CDR3 is TGCTGTGCTAGAGGGGGGTACTCCCGCGGGGGCAGTGAGCAGTTCTTC. Amino acids: CCARGGYSRGGSEQFF. The V and J genes are TRBV20-1 and TRBJ2-1; D possibly corresponds to TRBD2 (7 bases). The CDR3 has 16 residues. Germline values: CDR1 DFQATT, CDR2 SNEGSKA (reference sequence).

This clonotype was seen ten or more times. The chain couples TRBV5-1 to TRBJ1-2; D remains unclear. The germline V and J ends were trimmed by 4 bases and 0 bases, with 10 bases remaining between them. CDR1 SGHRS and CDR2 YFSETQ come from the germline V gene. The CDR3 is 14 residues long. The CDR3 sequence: CASSGGGPNYGYTF. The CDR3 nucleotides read TGCGCCAGCAGCGGAGGAGGACCTAACTATGGCTACACCTTC. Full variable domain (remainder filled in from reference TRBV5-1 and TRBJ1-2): KAGVTQTPRYLIKTRGQQVTLSCSPISGHRSVSWYQQTPGQGLQFLFEYFSETQRNKGNFPGRFSGRQFSNSRSEMNVSTLELGDSALYLCASSGGGPNYGYTFGSGTRLTVV.

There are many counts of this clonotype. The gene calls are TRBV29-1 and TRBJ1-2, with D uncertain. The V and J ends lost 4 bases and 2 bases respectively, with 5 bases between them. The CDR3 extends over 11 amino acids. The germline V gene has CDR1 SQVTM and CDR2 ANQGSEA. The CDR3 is CSVGGNYGYTF. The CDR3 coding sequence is TGCAGCGTTGGAGGGAACTATGGCTACACCTTC.

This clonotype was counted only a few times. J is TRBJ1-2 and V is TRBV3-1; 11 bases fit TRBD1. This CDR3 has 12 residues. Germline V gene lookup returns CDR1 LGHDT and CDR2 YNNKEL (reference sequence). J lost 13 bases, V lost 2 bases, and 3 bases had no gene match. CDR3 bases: TGTGCCAGCAGCCAAAGAGGGACAGGGGGCACCTTC. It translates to CASSQRGTGGTF.

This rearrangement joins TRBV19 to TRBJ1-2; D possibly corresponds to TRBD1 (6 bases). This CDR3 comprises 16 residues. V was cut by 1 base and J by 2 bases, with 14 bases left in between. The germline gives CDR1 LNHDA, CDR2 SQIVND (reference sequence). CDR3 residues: CASSIVWGQANYGYTF. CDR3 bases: TGTGCCAGTAGTATAGTTTGGGGGCAGGCCAACTATGGCTACACCTTC.